The 23 T cell receptor beta chains listed next were all sequenced from one sample in a study of tumor-infiltrating lymphocytes in localized non-small cell lung cancer (TCRdb year 2021). Library preparation employed the immunoSEQ multiplex PCR assay. The immuneACCESS repertoire file appears here via TCRdb, limited to in-frame rearrangements. These files lack a portion of the clones; in checked studies, under half of the deficit traces to unresolved V genes, and the cause of the others is not known. The sample records roughly 8,400 clones, around 77% of which are singletons. About 13% of the sample is taken by the ten largest. The sequenced sample consisted of uninvolved lung tissue not adjacent to the tumor. The receptors were sampled from a human donor with non-small cell lung cancer.

This sequence joins TRBV10-2 and TRBJ2-1, with D unresolved. V was shortened by 4 bases and J by 1 base, with 11 bases between the two germline ends. CDR1 and CDR2 (germline): WSHSY, SAAADI. The CDR3 is 15 amino acids. CDR3 bases: TGCGCCAGCAGTGTCGGTACACCATCCTACAATGAGCAGTTCTTC. This gives the protein CASSVGTPSYNEQFF.

The CDR3 is CASSETPSYEQYF. In DNA form, the CDR3 reads TGTGCCAGCAGTGAGACACCTTCCTACGAGCAGTACTTC. V usage is TRBV6-1 and J usage is TRBJ2-7; D remains unclear. Germline V gives CDR1 MNHNS, CDR2 SASEGT. CDR3 length: 13 residues. V was cut by 3 bases and J by 1 base, with 7 bases left in between.

This rearrangement joins TRBV27 to TRBJ2-7; 9 bases align to TRBD1. The CDR3 is made up of 16 amino acids. Germline V gene lookup returns CDR1 MNHEY and CDR2 SMNVEV (reference sequence). J was trimmed by 0 bases and V by 1 base; bases with no gene match: 4. This CDR3 is CASSLWGQGPSYEQYF. The CDR3 bases are TGTGCCAGCAGTTTATGGGGACAGGGACCCTCCTACGAGCAGTACTTC.

V and J are TRBV30 and TRBJ1-2; D ambiguous. Trimming took 5 bases from V and 8 from J, leaving 18 bases between them. CDR1 GTSNPN and CDR2 SVGIG come from the germline V gene (reference sequence). CDR3 size: 13 residues. The DNA for the CDR3 is TGTGCCTGGGAGAGCGGCCCGGGGTGGGGCTACACCTTC. It yields the protein CAWESGPGWGYTF. The whole variable domain, filled in from reference TRBV30 and TRBJ1-2, reads SQTIHQWPATLVQPVGSPLSLECTVEGTSNPNLYWYRQAAGRGLQLLFYSVGIGQISSEVPQNLSASRPQDRQFILSSKKLLLSDSGFYLCAWESGPGWGYTFGSGTRLTVV.

The rearrangement links TRBV28 to TRBJ2-1; D not certain. V was trimmed by 3 bases and J by 0 bases, leaving 12 bases between them. The CDR3 length is 16 residues. Germline values: CDR1 MDHEN, CDR2 SYDVKM. CDR3 sequence (DNA): TGTGCCAGCAGTTTCGACATATTAAACTCCTACAATGAGCAGTTCTTC. Protein: CASSFDILNSYNEQFF.

The V and J genes are TRBV2 and TRBJ1-4; D remains unclear. The CDR3 contains 13 residues. Trimming pared 7 bases from V and 6 bases from J, leaving 12 bases between. Germline V CDR1 and CDR2: SNHLY, FYNNEI. This CDR3 is CASMSTVYEKLFF. In nucleotides, the CDR3 is TGTGCCAGCATGAGTACGGTTTATGAAAAACTGTTTTTT.

V and J are TRBV10-3 and TRBJ2-2; 9 nucleotides line up with TRBD2. CDR3 length: 15 amino acids. Losses at the gene ends were 5 bases for V and 1 base for J; bases not matched to a gene: 2. Germline V lookup: CDR1 ENHRY, CDR2 SYGVKD. CDR3 DNA: TGTGCCATCAGTCGGACTAGCGAGAACACCGGGGAGCTGTTTTTT. This translates into CAISRTSENTGELFF.

This rearrangement joins TRBV19 to TRBJ2-3; D might be TRBD2 (5 bases). Deletions cut 3 bases from V and 8 bases from J, with 12 bases between. Germline V gene data show CDR1 as LNHDA and CDR2 as SQIVND (reference sequence). CDR3 length: 13 residues. This chain's CDR3 is CASSISKGATQYF. As DNA, the CDR3 is TGTGCCAGTAGTATCTCCAAGGGAGCTACGCAGTATTTT.

The rearrangement links TRBV28 to TRBJ2-1, with D possibly TRBD1 on 6 matching bases. In germline, CDR1 is MDHEN, CDR2 SYDVKM. The V end lost 1 base, the J end lost 12 bases, and 10 bases lay between the germline ends. The CDR3 spans 12 residues. The CDR3 loop is CASSLSGTMQFF. In nucleotides, the CDR3 is TGTGCCAGCAGTTTATCTGGGACAATGCAGTTCTTC. Drawing the rest from reference TRBV28 and TRBJ2-1, the complete variable domain is DVKVTQSSRYLVKRTGEKVFLECVQDMDHENMFWYRQDPGLGLRLIYFSYDVKMKEKGDIPEGYSVSREKKERFSLILESASTNQTSMYLCASSLSGTMQFFGPGTRLTVL.

With regard to this clone: Germline and junction disagree at one end, which may indicate a read error. The chain joins TRBV4-1 to TRBJ1-2; TRBD1 is a possible D gene (6 bases). Germline CDR1 and CDR2: MGHRA and YSYEKL. CDR3 length: 16 residues. The CDR3 bases are TGCGCCAGCAGCCAGGATCCGACAGGAGGGGTCTATGACTACACCTTC. It yields the protein CASSQDPTGGVYDYTF.

The chain employs TRBV13 and TRBJ1-2; D uncertain. The CDR3 has 12 amino acids. CDR1 and CDR2 (germline): PRHDT, FYEKMQ (reference sequence). V shed 3 bases and J shed 8 bases, with 10 bases lying between them. CDR3 coding DNA: TGTGCCAGCAGCTTTGGCCCAGGAGGCTACACCTTC. Amino acid sequence: CASSFGPGGYTF.

The rearrangement joins TRBV30 to TRBJ1-2, with TRBD1 as a possible D gene (5 bases). The CDR3 length is 13 residues. V lost 5 bases, J lost 4 bases, and 14 bases lay in between. The V gene's germline CDR1 is GTSNPN and CDR2 SVGIG (reference sequence). CDR3 sequence (DNA): TGTGCCTGGGTACTGGGGGGGGGCTATGGCTACACCTTC. Amino acids: CAWVLGGGYGYTF.

This clone is deemed medium-sized (0.01 to 0.1%). The chain recombines TRBV18 with TRBJ2-7; TRBD2 agrees at 10 bases. Germline V lookup: CDR1 KGHSH, CDR2 LQKENI. The trim removed 5 bases at V and 1 base at J, leaving 8 bases unmatched. This CDR3 contains 16 residues. CDR3 in amino acids: CASSSLSGRRSYEQYF. The DNA of the CDR3 is TGTGCCAGCTCATCACTTAGCGGGAGGAGATCCTACGAGCAGTACTTC.

This clone was found a few times. This chain connects TRBV7-2 to TRBJ2-7; D gene uncertain. The CDR3 runs 14 residues. V dropped 2 bases and J dropped 4 bases, with 12 bases sitting between them. Germline V gene data show CDR1 as SGHTA and CDR2 as FQGNSA. CDR3 nucleotide sequence: TGTGCCAGCAGCTTAATCGCAGGTGATTACGAGCAGTACTTC. Its protein product is CASSLIAGDYEQYF.

The rearrangement uses TRBV5-8 and TRBJ1-5, with D maybe TRBD1 (5 bases). V was cut by 4 bases and J by 5 bases, with 13 bases left in between. This CDR3 spans 14 amino acids. Germline V gene sequence: CDR1 SGHTS, CDR2 YDEGEE. CDR3 loop: CASSMGRADQPQHF. The CDR3 bases are TGTGCCAGCAGCATGGGACGGGCAGATCAGCCCCAGCATTTT.

The rearrangement uses TRBV10-3 and TRBJ2-7, with D possibly matching TRBD1 (5 bases). The CDR3 is made up of 12 amino acids. The germline V and J ends were trimmed by 10 bases and 5 bases, with 15 bases remaining between them. Germline V gene sequence: CDR1 ENHRY, CDR2 SYGVKD. The CDR3 region has the DNA TGTGCCACCCAGGACAACGGTGACGAGCAGTACTTC. Translating gives CATQDNGDEQYF.

The chain uses TRBV19 and TRBJ2-5, with 7 bases fitting TRBD2. Losses at the gene ends were 5 bases for V and 5 bases for J; bases not matched to a gene: 11. In germline, CDR1 is LNHDA, CDR2 SQIVND (reference sequence). CDR3 length: 15 amino acids. The CDR3 sequence is CASSPSGPGPETQYF. Written as DNA, the CDR3 is TGTGCCAGTAGTCCTAGCGGCCCCGGTCCGGAGACCCAGTACTTC.

This rearrangement joins TRBV5-4 to TRBJ1-1; tentatively, D is TRBD1 (6 bases). The CDR3 runs to 17 residues. Germline CDR1 reads SGHNT; CDR2 reads YYREEE (reference sequence). Trimming shortened V by 7 bases and J by 0 bases, and 22 bases separated the two germline ends. The DNA for the CDR3 is TGTGCCAGCGGGAAGGGGGGGGACAACTTCATGAACACTGAAGCTTTCTTT. Translation: CASGKGGDNFMNTEAFF.

V and J are TRBV19 and TRBJ1-1, with a weak D call TRBD1 (6 bases). The CDR3 consists of 17 residues. The germline gives CDR1 LNHDA, CDR2 SQIVND (reference sequence). Trimming removed 2 bases from V and 0 bases from J, with 16 bases in between. CDR3 residues: CASSILGGRTVNTEAFF. The DNA of the CDR3 is TGTGCCAGTAGTATATTGGGGGGGCGGACAGTGAACACTGAAGCTTTCTTT.

This clone was picked up one time. The J gene is TRBJ2-7, the V gene TRBV19, with D perhaps matching TRBD2 (6 bases). The V and J ends lost 9 bases and 2 bases respectively, with 14 bases between them. Per germline, CDR1 LNHDA and CDR2 SQIVND (reference sequence). The CDR3 totals 13 residues. The CDR3 loop reads CARRATSPYEQYF. Written as DNA, the CDR3 is TGTGCCAGAAGGGCGACTAGTCCCTACGAGCAGTACTTC.

This clone has only one observation. This rearrangement joins TRBV30 to TRBJ2-7, with 15 bases lining up with TRBD2. V shed 3 bases, J shed 4 bases, and the junction held 7 bases outside the gene matches. The CDR3 is 16 residues long. The V gene's germline CDR1 is GTSNPN and CDR2 SVGIG (reference sequence). The CDR3 region has the DNA TGTGCCTGGAGGGGACTAGCGGGAGGCCGGGGGTACGAGCAGTACTTC. This translates into CAWRGLAGGRGYEQYF.

The chain carries TRBV27 and TRBJ1-2; 8 bases agree with TRBD1. Unmatched junction bases numbered 9, after V lost 5 bases and J lost 4 bases. This CDR3 contains 15 residues. Germline CDR1 and CDR2: MNHEY and SMNVEV (reference sequence). The CDR3 reads CASSPGQGWSYGYTF. The CDR3 bases are TGTGCCAGCAGTCCCGGACAGGGATGGTCCTATGGCTACACCTTC.

This chain links TRBV27 with TRBJ2-7; 11 bases align to TRBD2. V lost 0 bases and J lost 4; bases outside the gene matches: 5. CDR3 length: 16 amino acids. Germline assignment: CDR1 MNHEY and CDR2 SMNVEV (reference sequence). The CDR3 here is CASSLSTSGIPYEQYF. The CDR3 coding sequence is TGTGCCAGCAGTTTATCGACTAGCGGGATTCCTTACGAGCAGTACTTC.